Listed here are 28 T cell receptor beta chains from one sample, sequenced in a study of a mutant IDH1 vaccine in newly diagnosed glioma. TCRdb keeps only in-frame clones here, not all; method: immunoSEQ multiplex PCR. The sample has about 54,000 clones; around 80% are singletons. Time point of the sample: week 35, safety follow-up. Every vaccination contained 300 ug of the mutant IDH1 20-mer peptide and was paired with topical imiquimod. No antigens are known for them. Here the sequenced sample was PBMCs, taken from a glioma patient whose treatment included an IDH1 peptide vaccine. Every receptor here comes from a woman between 18 and 29 years old with glioma.

This chain joins TRBV7-9 and TRBJ1-1; D gene unclear. Germline V gene sequence: CDR1 SEHNR, CDR2 FQNEAQ (reference sequence). V dropped 1 base and J dropped 1 base, with 7 bases sitting between them. This CDR3 comprises 14 residues. CDR3 nucleotide sequence: TGTGCCAGCAGCTTAGAAGCTAAGAACACTGAAGCTTTCTTT. Residues: CASSLEAKNTEAFF.

V and J are TRBV11-3 and TRBJ2-3; 7 nucleotides line up with TRBD1. The trim removed 4 bases at V and 2 bases at J, leaving 3 bases unmatched. Germline values: CDR1 SGHNT, CDR2 YENEEA. This CDR3 has 14 amino acids. As DNA, the CDR3 is TGTGCCAGCAGCTCAGGGGGTTCCACAGATACGCAGTATTTT. Its protein product is CASSSGGSTDTQYF.

J is TRBJ2-1 and V is TRBV9; D perhaps matches TRBD2 (6 bases). CDR1 SGDLS and CDR2 YYNGEE come from the germline V gene. Trimming removed 5 bases from V and 4 bases from J, with 19 bases in between. There are 16 residues in the CDR3. This chain's CDR3 is CASSILLAGSYNEQFF. The CDR3, as DNA: TGTGCCAGCAGTATTCTACTAGCCGGATCATACAATGAGCAGTTCTTC.

The V and J genes are TRBV19 and TRBJ1-5; 8 bases match TRBD1. V was pared by 0 bases and J by 6 bases, with 4 bases of the junction left unmatched. CDR3 size: 15 residues. Looked up from germline, CDR1 is LNHDA and CDR2 is SQIVND (reference sequence). The CDR3 nucleotides read TGTGCCAGTAGTATAGACCCAGGGGGCCGTCAGCCCCAGCATTTT. It is translated as CASSIDPGGRQPQHF.

This chain uses TRBV27 with TRBJ1-1; D gene unclear. V was clipped by 5 bases and J by 6 bases, with 13 bases between them. Per germline, CDR1 MNHEY and CDR2 SMNVEV (reference sequence). The CDR3 sequence is 13 residues long. The CDR3 loop reads CASSLRYRAEAFF. In nucleotides, the CDR3 is TGTGCCAGCAGTCTTCGGTATCGGGCTGAAGCTTTCTTT.

This chain uses TRBV28 with TRBJ2-2; D is possibly TRBD1 (6 bases). Germline lookup yields CDR1 MDHEN and CDR2 SYDVKM. The V gene lost 6 bases and the J gene lost 8 bases, with 13 bases spanning the gap. The CDR3 has 13 residues. CDR3 sequence reads: CASSTRGRGELFF. CDR3 in DNA: TGTGCCAGCAGCACCAGGGGAAGGGGGGAGCTGTTTTTT. The full variable domain, rest sourced from reference TRBV28 and TRBJ2-2, is DVKVTQSSRYLVKRTGEKVFLECVQDMDHENMFWYRQDPGLGLRLIYFSYDVKMKEKGDIPEGYSVSREKKERFSLILESASTNQTSMYLCASSTRGRGELFFGEGSRLTVL.

The V and J genes are TRBV5-4 and TRBJ2-3; 9 nucleotides align to TRBD1. The CDR3 runs 14 residues. Germline V gives CDR1 SGHNT, CDR2 YYREEE (reference sequence). With 1 base clipped from V and 5 bases from J, the junction kept 2 bases outside the gene matches. In DNA form, the CDR3 reads TGTGCCAGCAGCTTGACAGGGGGCGTAGATACGCAGTATTTT. The encoded protein is CASSLTGGVDTQYF.

This rearrangement joins TRBV7-9 to TRBJ2-1, with 13 bases fitting TRBD2. This CDR3 is 15 amino acids long. In germline, CDR1 is SEHNR, CDR2 FQNEAQ (reference sequence). V lost 5 bases to trimming and J lost 8 bases; unmatched junction nucleotides: 6. CDR3 region: CASSPEGLAGHEQFF. CDR3 nucleotides: TGTGCCAGCAGCCCCGAGGGACTAGCGGGACATGAGCAGTTCTTC.

The table lists this clone with a count of one. J is TRBJ2-2 and V is TRBV10-1; 8 bases align to TRBD2. The CDR3 is made up of 13 amino acids. J lost 3 bases, V lost 6 bases, and 0 bases had no gene match. The germline V gene has CDR1 WNHNN and CDR2 SYGVQD (reference sequence). CDR3 DNA sequence: TGCGCCAGCAGCGGGAGGGACACCGGGGAGCTGTTTTTT. It codes for CASSGRDTGELFF.

The chain uses TRBV5-4 and TRBJ2-7; the D gene could be TRBD1 or TRBD2 (6 bases each). Germline CDR1 reads SGHNT; CDR2 reads YYREEE (reference sequence). This CDR3 is 14 amino acids long. V was pared by 3 bases and J by 2 bases, with 12 bases between. The CDR3 DNA follows: TGTGCCAGCAGCTCGGAGGGGGGTGCCTACGAGCAGTACTTC. This codes for CASSSEGGAYEQYF.

The rearrangement links TRBV14 to TRBJ2-7, with 10 bases matching TRBD1. The germline CDR1 and CDR2 sequences are SGHDN and FVKESK. J was trimmed by 3 bases and V by 1 base; bases with no gene match: 6. The length of the CDR3 is 16 residues. CDR3 sequence (DNA): TGTGCCAGCAGCCAAGCCCACTGGACAGGGGGCTACGAGCAGTACTTC. It encodes CASSQAHWTGGYEQYF.

The rearrangement uses TRBV4-1 and TRBJ2-1; TRBD2 matches 16 bases. The CDR3 totals 17 residues. The junction had 11 bases not matched to a gene; V was cut back by 6 bases and J by 9 bases. Germline V gene sequence: CDR1 MGHRA, CDR2 YSYEKL. The DNA for the CDR3 is TGCGCCAGCAGTCTTTCCGGGACTAGCGGGAGGGTAGGTGAGCAGTTCTTC. Translation gives CASSLSGTSGRVGEQFF.

The V and J genes are TRBV7-9 and TRBJ2-1; D is undetermined. V was pared by 0 bases and J by 8 bases, with 5 bases between. Germline-derived CDR1 and CDR2 are SEHNR and FQNEAQ (reference sequence). There are 12 residues in the CDR3. The CDR3, as DNA: TGTGCCAGCAGCTTAGCGTATGATGAGCAGTTCTTC. It encodes CASSLAYDEQFF.

This rearrangement joins TRBV2 to TRBJ2-5; TRBD2 is a possible D gene (6 bases). The germline V gene encodes CDR1 SNHLY and CDR2 FYNNEI. The ends were cut back, 1 base at V and 1 base at J, with 10 bases in the middle. The CDR3 is made up of 15 amino acids. The CDR3 DNA follows: TGTGCCAGCAGTGAAGGGGGACTGGGCCAAGAGACCCAGTACTTC. Its protein product is CASSEGGLGQETQYF.

This chain connects TRBV5-4 to TRBJ2-2; D remains unclear. The CDR3 spans 13 residues. The germline gives CDR1 SGHNT, CDR2 YYREEE (reference sequence). V lost 3 bases and J lost 5, with 8 bases in between. The DNA for the CDR3 is TGTGCCAGCAGCTCCCCCGGTACCGGGGAGCTGTTTTTT. This sequence encodes CASSSPGTGELFF. Complete variable domain (other parts from reference TRBV5-4 and TRBJ2-2): ETGVTQSPTHLIKTRGQQVTLRCSSQSGHNTVSWYQQALGQGPQFIFQYYREEENGRGNFPPRFSGLQFPNYSSELNVNALELDDSALYLCASSSPGTGELFFGEGSRLTVL.

This clone came up a few times. The chain has TRBV5-5 and TRBJ1-5; D gene uncertain. Between the trimmed V and J ends, which lost 0 bases and 2 bases, there was a span of 6 bases. This CDR3 spans 14 amino acids. Germline V CDR1 and CDR2: SGHKS, YYEKEE (reference sequence). CDR3 nucleotides: TGTGCCAGCAGCTTGGCGCATGGCAATCAGCCCCAGCATTTT. It encodes CASSLAHGNQPQHF.

The rearrangement uses TRBV9 and TRBJ2-1; 12 bases are shared with TRBD2. Germline V gene sequence: CDR1 SGDLS, CDR2 YYNGEE. With 0 bases clipped from V and 5 bases from J, the junction kept 0 bases outside the gene matches. This CDR3 has 15 amino acids. In DNA, the CDR3 is TGTGCCAGCAGCGTAGGGACTAGCGGGAACAATGAGCAGTTCTTC. Its translation: CASSVGTSGNNEQFF.

The chain has TRBV6-1 and TRBJ2-7, with D tentatively TRBD2 (6 bases). The CDR3 length is 12 residues. The germline gives CDR1 MNHNS, CDR2 SASEGT. The CDR3 here is CAGQGLTYEQYF. For the CDR3, the DNA is TGTGCGGGCCAGGGACTCACCTACGAGCAGTACTTC.

This clone has a single count. The gene calls are TRBV29-1 and TRBJ2-7; the D is unclear. Germline-derived CDR1 and CDR2 are SQVTM and ANQGSEA. The CDR3 extends over 12 amino acids. Trimming took off 0 bases at V and 5 bases at J, with 8 bases between the two ends. The CDR3 loop reads CSVEDRVNEQYF. As DNA, the CDR3 is TGCAGCGTTGAAGATCGGGTGAACGAGCAGTACTTC.

The chain is built from TRBV10-3 and TRBJ2-3; 11 bases map to TRBD2. Trimming took 7 bases from V and 4 from J; bases not matched to a gene: 1. CDR3 size: 13 residues. The germline V gene has CDR1 ENHRY and CDR2 SYGVKD. The CDR3 protein is CAIKLAGADTQYF. CDR3 nucleotides: TGTGCCATCAAACTAGCGGGAGCAGATACGCAGTATTTT.

The chain combines TRBV10-3 with TRBJ1-3; D is undetermined. The CDR3 sequence is 13 residues long. The germline CDR1 and CDR2 sequences are ENHRY and SYGVKD. Trimming took off 2 bases at V and 10 bases at J, with 12 bases between the two ends. The chain's CDR3 is CAISEVLPRTIYF. As DNA, the CDR3 is TGTGCCATCAGTGAGGTCCTCCCCAGGACCATATATTTT.

This rearrangement joins TRBV9 to TRBJ2-5; TRBD1 aligns across 7 bases. CDR3 length equals 15 residues. V was clipped by 6 bases and J by 4 bases; unmatched bases: 12. From germline, CDR1 is SGDLS and CDR2 YYNGEE. As DNA, the CDR3 is TGTGCCAGCACCCCAGCAGGGGGTCGTGGAGAGACCCAGTACTTC. Translating gives CASTPAGGRGETQYF.

This clone was observed a few times. The V gene is TRBV14, the J gene TRBJ1-1, with D tentatively TRBD1 (6 bases). The CDR3 covers 16 residues. Trimming removed 0 bases at V and 5 bases at J, with 16 bases between. Germline values: CDR1 SGHDN, CDR2 FVKESK. The CDR3 DNA is TGTGCCAGCAGCCAAGATTTGAGGGGGTGGTGGACTGAAGCTTTCTTT. It encodes CASSQDLRGWWTEAFF.

The rearrangement uses TRBV29-1 and TRBJ2-3; 10 bases agree with TRBD2. The CDR3 loop spans 18 amino acids. The V gene's germline CDR1 is SQVTM and CDR2 ANQGSEA. The J segment lost 2 bases and the V segment lost 0 bases, leaving 11 bases of the junction unmatched. The CDR3 nucleotides read TGCAGCGTTGAAGATCAAGGGAGCGGGAGGGCCTACACAGATACGCAGTATTTT. This codes for CSVEDQGSGRAYTDTQYF.

A single count supports this clone. The V call is TRBV4-1, the J call TRBJ2-1; D unresolved. CDR1 is MGHRA and CDR2 is YSYEKL in the germline V gene. V was shortened by 1 base and J by 15 bases, with 19 bases between the two germline ends. This CDR3 region has 14 residues. The CDR3 here is CASSQAPRLAGLFF. The CDR3 DNA follows: TGCGCCAGCAGCCAAGCCCCGAGGTTGGCCGGTTTGTTCTTC.

This chain uses TRBV30 with TRBJ2-1, with D possibly being TRBD2 (5 bases). Germline CDR1 reads GTSNPN; CDR2 reads SVGIG (reference sequence). This CDR3 contains 14 residues. V shed 5 bases and J shed 9 bases, with 20 bases lying between them. The CDR3: CAWDGERRSFEQFF. In DNA form, the CDR3 reads TGTGCCTGGGACGGGGAACGCCGGTCATTTGAGCAGTTCTTC.

This clone has more than one count but fewer than ten. The CDR3 region is CASSLEGGINQPQHF. The CDR3 nucleotides read TGTGCCAGCAGCTTAGAAGGGGGCATCAATCAGCCCCAGCATTTT. This chain uses TRBV7-8 with TRBJ1-5; 7 bases agree with TRBD1. Looked up from germline, CDR1 is SGHVS and CDR2 is FQNEAQ. Germline trimming cut 1 base from V and 3 bases from J; bases unmatched to any gene: 3. This CDR3 has 15 amino acids.

The V gene is TRBV10-1, the J gene TRBJ2-7; 10 bases are shared with TRBD1. The CDR3 consists of 14 residues. Germline V gene lookup returns CDR1 WNHNN and CDR2 SYGVQD (reference sequence). Trimming cost V 2 bases and J 5 bases; bases outside gene matches: 3. CDR3 region: CASSEAGQGHEQYF. The CDR3 DNA reads TGCGCCAGCAGTGAGGCGGGACAGGGGCACGAGCAGTACTTC.